The sequence of this TCR beta chain was determined in a study of blood T cells in healthy people across ages. Points from the study as a whole: Higher naive T cell percentage went strongly together with higher TCR beta diversity. Among T cells, TCR beta diversity per million cells dropped roughly linearly as age rose.

Trimming took off 6 bases at V and 5 bases at J, with 13 bases between the two ends. The CDR3 length is 13 residues. The germline CDR1 and CDR2 sequences are MNHEY and SMNVEV (reference sequence). The donors, aged 6 to 90, were healthy Caucasians from Russia. About this clonotype: Its matching antigen is unknown.

Combining a sample-barcoded 5' primer with a J-beta primer mix, a second PCR ran for roughly 7 to 12 cycles. TCRdb called the 5' RACE reads again in MiXCR, with one record for every CDR3 protein. In the table there are 450,000 to 700,000 distinct CDR3 sequences, 27% of which are singletons. Source material: blood. The clonotype originates from a woman in her seventies in good health. V and J are TRBV27 and TRBJ1-2; no clear D. CDR3: CASRPGAEYGYTF. Here the CDR3 DNA reads TGTGCCAGCAGACCCGGAGCGGAGTATGGCTACACCTTC.